Listed here are 32 T cell receptor beta chains from one sample, sequenced in a study of blood T cell repertoires in COVID-19. Using immunoSEQ multiplex PCR, the repertoire was profiled, and TCRdb retains in-frame clones only, with some absent. The table includes about 150,000 clones, over 75% detected once. Material: peripheral blood. All receptors derive from a man in his late teens or twenties with COVID-19, enrolled during active disease.

The chain combines TRBV24-1 with TRBJ2-2, with D maybe TRBD1 (6 bases). Germline V gene data show CDR1 as KGHDR and CDR2 as SFDVKD. The germline V and J ends were trimmed by 1 base and 3 bases, with 11 bases remaining between them. CDR3 size: 16 residues. DNA of the CDR3: TGTGCCACCAGTGATTTTGCAGGGGCGGACACCGGGGAGCTGTTTTTT. Residues: CATSDFAGADTGELFF.

V is TRBV30 and J is TRBJ1-5, with a weak D call TRBD1 (6 bases). This CDR3 has 17 residues. Germline V gene sequence: CDR1 GTSNPN, CDR2 SVGIG (reference sequence). V gave up 2 bases and J gave up 0 bases, with 17 bases separating them. In DNA, the CDR3 is TGTGCCTGGAGTCCCCTATTCCAGGGGAATAGCAATCAGCCCCAGCATTTT. Its translation is CAWSPLFQGNSNQPQHF.

The chain couples TRBV6-2 or TRBV6-3 to TRBJ2-7; possible D gene TRBD1, 5 bases. The CDR3 length is 15 residues. Germline loops: CDR1 MNHEY, CDR2 SVGEGT. The V end lost 4 bases, the J end lost 6 bases, and 19 bases lay between the germline ends. This chain's CDR3 is CASSFPGRVPLEQYF. The CDR3 DNA follows: TGTGCCAGCAGTTTTCCTGGCAGGGTCCCTCTCGAGCAGTACTTC.

The chain combines TRBV10-3 with TRBJ1-5, with a tentative D call TRBD1 (5 bases). V was pared by 10 bases and J by 4 bases, with 14 bases between. The CDR3 is 13 residues long. CDR1 is ENHRY, CDR2 SYGVKD, per germline. The CDR3 sequence: CATSGGVNQPQHF. CDR3 bases: TGTGCCACGTCGGGAGGGGTGAATCAGCCCCAGCATTTT.

CDR3 in DNA: TGTGCCAGCAGCTTGGGGGGACTAGCGGGGAACACCGGGGAGCTGTTTTTT. It specifies CASSLGGLAGNTGELFF. The gene calls are TRBV5-4 and TRBJ2-2, with 12 bases aligning to TRBD2. J lost 1 base, V lost 0 bases, and 1 base had no gene match. Germline V lookup: CDR1 SGHNT, CDR2 YYREEE (reference sequence). The CDR3 has 17 residues.

Here the CDR3 reads CASSEGGSGHTIYF. In nucleotides, the CDR3 is TGTGCCAGCAGTGAGGGTGGCTCTGGTCACACCATATATTTT. This chain uses TRBV27 with TRBJ1-3; the D is unclear. In germline, CDR1 is MNHEY, CDR2 SMNVEV (reference sequence). This CDR3 is built from 14 residues. V gave up 5 bases and J gave up 8 bases, with 16 bases separating them.

The CDR3 nucleotides are TGCGCCAGCAGCCAAGCAGTTCGGGACAGGTCTGGAAAGCAGTACTTC. Protein product: CASSQAVRDRSGKQYF. This sequence joins TRBV4-1 and TRBJ2-7, with TRBD1 matching over 8 bases. The length of the CDR3 is 16 residues. Trimming removed 1 base from V and 8 bases from J; junction bases left unmatched: 13. The V gene's germline CDR1 is MGHRA and CDR2 YSYEKL.

The J gene is TRBJ2-6, the V gene TRBV4-2, with a tentative D call TRBD2 (5 bases). CDR1 is LGHNA and CDR2 is YNFKEQ in the germline V gene. The CDR3 loop spans 16 amino acids. Trimming pared 5 bases from V and 1 base from J, leaving 12 bases between. The CDR3 here is CASSASGLSGANVLTF. CDR3 DNA: TGTGCCAGCAGCGCCTCAGGACTGTCTGGGGCCAACGTCCTGACTTTC.

This chain uses TRBV4-3 with TRBJ1-1; D is undetermined. This CDR3 has 15 residues. Trimming shortened V by 0 bases and J by 5 bases, and 13 bases separated the two germline ends. Germline V CDR1 and CDR2: LGHNA, YSLEER. CDR3 in amino acids: CASSQDIGSGTEAFF. DNA of the CDR3: TGCGCCAGCAGCCAAGATATAGGATCGGGAACTGAAGCTTTCTTT.

This chain links TRBV6-2 or TRBV6-3 with TRBJ1-2; no definite D call. This CDR3 comprises 13 residues. The germline V and J ends were trimmed by 2 bases and 4 bases, with 8 bases remaining between them. Germline assignment: CDR1 MNHEY and CDR2 SVGEGT. CDR3 in amino acids: CASSYETSYGYTF. The CDR3 bases are TGTGCCAGCAGTTACGAGACTTCCTATGGCTACACCTTC.

This clone was seen once. This rearrangement joins TRBV6-2 or TRBV6-3 to TRBJ2-7; TRBD1 is a possible D gene (6 bases). Germline loops: CDR1 MNHEY, CDR2 SVGEGT. Deletions cut 4 bases from V and 2 bases from J, with 18 bases between. The CDR3 length is 16 residues. CDR3 coding DNA: TGTGCCAGCAGTTCTCCCCGGACAGTCCTAGCCTACGAGCAGTACTTC. It codes for CASSSPRTVLAYEQYF.

V usage is TRBV30 and J usage is TRBJ1-5, with D possibly TRBD1 on 6 matching bases. CDR1 is GTSNPN, CDR2 SVGIG, per germline (reference sequence). There are 14 residues in the CDR3. V lost 3 bases to trimming and J lost 2 bases, with 11 bases between them. CDR3: CAWSEDSRNQPQHF. The CDR3 nucleotides read TGTGCCTGGAGCGAGGACAGTCGCAATCAGCCCCAGCATTTT.

The V call is TRBV5-1, the J call TRBJ1-2; 8 bases match TRBD1. Per the germline V gene, CDR1 is SGHRS and CDR2 is YFSETQ. V was clipped by 0 bases and J by 6 bases; unmatched bases: 4. The CDR3 runs 14 residues. The CDR3 DNA sequence: TGCGCCAGCAGCTTGGGGACAGGGTATAATGGCTACACCTTC. It encodes CASSLGTGYNGYTF.

The chain has TRBV9 and TRBJ2-6, with 8 bases aligning to TRBD1. The CDR3 is made up of 14 amino acids. CDR1 is SGDLS and CDR2 is YYNGEE in the germline V gene. V was clipped by 6 bases and J by 2 bases; unmatched bases: 1. DNA of the CDR3: TGTGCCAGCACAGGGGGCGCTGGGGCCAACGTCCTGACTTTC. Translated, it gives CASTGGAGANVLTF.

The CDR3 coding sequence is TGTGCCAGCAGGGCGCTAGCGGGAGTGAATGAGCAGTTCTTC. Amino acids: CASRALAGVNEQFF. The J gene is TRBJ2-1, the V gene TRBV6-5; 10 bases align to TRBD2. The J segment lost 7 bases and the V segment lost 6 bases, leaving 6 bases of the junction unmatched. CDR3 length: 14 residues. Germline V gene lookup returns CDR1 MNHEY and CDR2 SVGAGI.

The V and J genes are TRBV29-1 and TRBJ1-2; the D is unclear. Germline assignment: CDR1 SQVTM and CDR2 ANQGSEA. Between the trimmed V and J ends, which lost 5 bases and 7 bases, there was a span of 17 bases. CDR3 length: 13 residues. CDR3 residues: CSVHIGREGGYTF. DNA of the CDR3: TGCAGCGTTCATATAGGGAGGGAGGGTGGCTACACCTTC. The whole variable domain, filled in from reference TRBV29-1 and TRBJ1-2, reads SAVISQKPSRDICQRGTSLTIQCQVDSQVTMMFWYRQQPGQSLTLIATANQGSEATYESGFVIDKFPISRPNLTFSTLTVSNMSPEDSSIYLCSVHIGREGGYTFGSGTRLTVV.

Only one count was recorded for this clone. V usage is TRBV10-3 and J usage is TRBJ1-2, with a tentative D call TRBD1 (6 bases). V lost 4 bases and J 7 bases, leaving 19 bases between the germline ends. This CDR3 has 15 residues. CDR1 and CDR2 (germline): ENHRY, SYGVKD. CDR3 region: CAISGDRIGAGGYTF. DNA for the CDR3: TGTGCCATCAGTGGAGACAGGATCGGGGCGGGTGGCTACACCTTC.

V is TRBV2 and J is TRBJ2-2; the D gene is possibly TRBD2 (6 bases). The CDR3 contains 16 residues. The V end was cut by 4 bases, the J end by 2 bases, with 14 bases between. Germline CDR1 SNHLY, CDR2 FYNNEI. The CDR3 DNA is TGTGCCAGCAGTGGGTATAGCGGCCTCAACACCGGGGAGCTGTTTTTT. Protein product: CASSGYSGLNTGELFF.

V and J are TRBV11-2 and TRBJ2-5, with TRBD2 matching over 10 bases. Looked up from germline, CDR1 is SGHAT and CDR2 is FQNNGV. Germline trimming cut 3 bases from V and 4 bases from J; bases unmatched to any gene: 2. The CDR3 consists of 14 residues. The CDR3 DNA follows: TGTGCCAGCAGCTTGTTAGCGGGAGGAGAGACCCAGTACTTC. It translates to CASSLLAGGETQYF. The full variable domain, its missing parts supplied by reference TRBV11-2 and TRBJ2-5, is EAGVAQSPRYKIIEKRQSVAFWCNPISGHATLYWYQQILGQGPKLLIQFQNNGVVDDSQLPKDRFSAERLKGVDSTLKIQPAKLEDSAVYLCASSLLAGGETQYFGPGTRLLVL.

V and J are TRBV6-2 or TRBV6-3 and TRBJ1-3, with unresolved D. The germline gives CDR1 MNHEY, CDR2 SVGEGT. Trimming pared 2 bases from V and 0 bases from J, leaving 5 bases between. There are 14 residues in the CDR3. CDR3 coding DNA: TGTGCCAGCAGTTACGAGGTCTCTGGAAACACCATATATTTT. Its protein is CASSYEVSGNTIYF.

The V and J genes are TRBV14 and TRBJ2-7; 13 bases align to TRBD2. The CDR3 runs to 13 residues. CDR1 and CDR2 (germline): SGHDN, FVKESK. V shed 8 bases, J shed 4 bases, and the junction held 2 bases outside the gene matches. Here the CDR3 DNA reads TGTGCCAGCGGACTAGCGGGAGTGTACGAGCAGTACTTC. Its protein product is CASGLAGVYEQYF.

This clone was seen a few times. The gene calls are TRBV7-9 and TRBJ1-1; 8 bases align to TRBD1. Germline CDR1 reads SEHNR; CDR2 reads FQNEAQ (reference sequence). The V and J ends lost 3 bases and 10 bases, in that order; junction bases with no gene match: 10. The CDR3 loop spans 14 amino acids. The CDR3, as DNA: TGTGCCAGCAGCTTGACAGGGGACCCCCTTGGAGCTTTCTTT. Its translation: CASSLTGDPLGAFF.

The J gene is TRBJ1-6, the V gene TRBV2; weak D call: TRBD1 (6 bases). The CDR3 spans 15 residues. V lost 5 bases and J lost 5, with 13 bases in between. Germline assignment: CDR1 SNHLY and CDR2 FYNNEI. DNA of the CDR3: TGTGCCAGCAGTACTGGACAGCCTAATAATTCACCCCTCCACTTT. Protein product: CASSTGQPNNSPLHF. Full variable domain (missing parts from reference TRBV2 and TRBJ1-6): EPEVTQTPSHQVTQMGQEVILRCVPISNHLYFYWYRQILGQKVEFLVSFYNNEISEKSEIFDDQFSVERPDGSNFTLKIRSTKLEDSAMYFCASSTGQPNNSPLHFGNGTRLTVT.

The rearrangement joins TRBV27 to TRBJ1-5; D perhaps matches TRBD1 (5 bases). Germline assignment: CDR1 MNHEY and CDR2 SMNVEV (reference sequence). V gave up 1 base and J gave up 0 bases, with 16 bases separating them. The CDR3 sequence is 18 residues long. CDR3 DNA sequence: TGTGCCAGCAGTTTATGGGGCAGGCCAGGTATTAGCAATCAGCCCCAGCATTTT. Translation gives CASSLWGRPGISNQPQHF.

This chain uses TRBV4-1 with TRBJ2-5, with 9 bases lining up with TRBD1. The CDR3 runs to 18 residues. Germline loops: CDR1 MGHRA, CDR2 YSYEKL. The junction had 12 bases not matched to a gene; V was cut back by 3 bases and J by 1 base. The DNA for the CDR3 is TGCGCCAGCAGCCATGATATTCCTGGACAGGGGTTCCAAGAGACCCAGTACTTC. Protein product: CASSHDIPGQGFQETQYF.

This sequence joins TRBV9 and TRBJ2-2; 9 bases are shared with TRBD1. The CDR3 contains 15 residues. Trimming took 4 bases from V and 4 from J; bases not matched to a gene: 5. The germline gives CDR1 SGDLS, CDR2 YYNGEE. The CDR3 loop is CASSQQGAGTGELFF. CDR3 in DNA: TGTGCCAGCAGCCAACAGGGGGCGGGCACCGGGGAGCTGTTTTTT.

In DNA form, the CDR3 reads TGCGCCAGCAGTCTGACCGGGACAGTCTCCTACGAGCAGTACTTC. Its protein is CASSLTGTVSYEQYF. The genes are TRBV5-1 and TRBJ2-7; 7 bases are shared with TRBD1. Germline loops: CDR1 SGHRS, CDR2 YFSETQ. CDR3 length: 15 residues. J gave up 0 bases and V 5 bases, and 8 bases lay outside the gene matches.

The J gene is TRBJ1-5, the V gene TRBV27, with TRBD1 identical over 10 bases. Germline V gene data show CDR1 as MNHEY and CDR2 as SMNVEV (reference sequence). The J segment lost 6 bases and the V segment lost 5 bases, leaving 4 bases of the junction unmatched. The CDR3 length is 14 residues. DNA of the CDR3: TGTGCCAGCAGTCGGGACAGGGGTAGTCAGCCCCAGCATTTT. Translated: CASSRDRGSQPQHF.

The CDR3 reads CASSSGSLFEQYF. The CDR3 DNA is TGTGCCAGTAGTAGCGGGAGTCTCTTCGAGCAGTACTTC. This rearrangement joins TRBV19 to TRBJ2-7, with 7 nucleotides matching TRBD2. Germline loops: CDR1 LNHDA, CDR2 SQIVND (reference sequence). V lost 4 bases to trimming and J lost 6 bases; unmatched junction nucleotides: 6. There are 13 residues in the CDR3.

The chain uses TRBV14 and TRBJ2-1, with TRBD2 as a possible D gene (6 bases). Between the trimmed V and J ends, which lost 3 bases and 9 bases, there was a span of 9 bases. Per germline, CDR1 SGHDN and CDR2 FVKESK. CDR3 length: 12 residues. The CDR3 spells CASSHFSGEQFF. In DNA form, the CDR3 reads TGTGCCAGCAGCCATTTTAGCGGTGAGCAGTTCTTC.

The chain recombines TRBV19 with TRBJ2-2; D may be TRBD2 (5 bases). The germline gives CDR1 LNHDA, CDR2 SQIVND (reference sequence). The CDR3 has 17 residues. Trimming removed 3 bases from V and 5 bases from J, with 19 bases in between. DNA of the CDR3: TGTGCCAGTAGTATCCGGAGGACGGCTTTGAATACCGGGGAGCTGTTTTTT. This encodes CASSIRRTALNTGELFF.

This clone was seen a single time. The chain joins TRBV28 to TRBJ1-1, with a possible D match to TRBD1 (5 bases). This CDR3 has 18 amino acids. Germline lookup yields CDR1 MDHEN and CDR2 SYDVKM. V dropped 4 bases and J dropped 5 bases, with 26 bases sitting between them. CDR3 in amino acids: CASSWGRNSLVLGTEAFF. The CDR3 DNA reads as TGTGCCAGCAGTTGGGGCCGAAATAGTCTGGTGCTGGGGACTGAAGCTTTCTTT.